This T cell receptor beta chain is from a study of post-analysis software for immune sequencing data (dated by TCRdb to about 2015). Broadly, across the study: The recorded disease courses included relapsing-remitting, secondary progressive and progressive-relapsing multiple sclerosis, and some patients had no subtype annotation. The patient repertoires were set against about 12 previously published healthy control repertoires from donors whose ages ranged from roughly 6 to 27 years. A subset of samples was prepared in parallel using single-end sample barcoding, then pooled and co-amplified after Illumina adapter ligation.

Overall study results and their limits: Multiple sclerosis patients had significantly lower normalized Chao1 diversity than controls, a result that suggests substantial peripheral T-cell clonal expansion. Patients showed significantly higher frequencies than controls for roughly five TRBV segments, among them TRBV5-6, TRBV5-1 and TRBV20-1. The control group was slightly older than the multiple sclerosis patient group. Direct clustering with F measure showed strong co-clustering of samples prepared in the same batch, prompting a batch-effect correction.

As to this clonotype: Its antigen is not yet known. No much larger clone is present one base from it, and per-base qualities are unavailable.

Including cysteine and phenylalanine, the CDR3 has 13 amino acids. The DNA shown is the 39-base CDR3, in frame from base 1. As encoded in the germline V gene, CDR1 is ENHRY while CDR2 is SYGVKD. V is pared back by 10 bases and J by 3 bases, with 15 bases lying between the germline termini. The receptor library was made with PCR. Sequenced using an Illumina HiSeq 2500. Unique molecular identifiers were incorporated into TCR beta cDNA libraries to reduce PCR and sequencing biases. Roughly 500,000 cDNA molecules were obtained for every 1 to 10 million input T cells, so each molecule roughly corresponded to one T cell. The patient libraries were prepared and sequenced using the same protocol as the earlier healthy control dataset. Within a given batch, samples were prepared together, multiplexed and sequenced on the same HiSeq lane. The original methods were these. Raw barcoded reads were processed with MIGEC, discarding single-read molecular identifier groups before consensus assembly and CDR3 extraction. Clonotype tables were post-analysed with VDJtools, and diversity was normalized by down-sampling all datasets to the smallest sample size. To correct batch-related cross-sample contamination, repertoire overlap clustering matched CDR3 amino acid sequences but not nucleotide sequences. The public reads were reanalyzed by TCRdb: fastp trimming at Q25, MiXCR alignment, in-frame beta chains only. Rows with a matching CDR3 protein are joined into one entry that keeps the most common DNA and genes. For this entry, the V and J calls and clone size follow TCRdb and not the study's own pipeline. This sample holds hundreds of thousands of distinct CDR3 sequences; around 53% were observed only once. Approximately 4.2% of the sample belongs to the ten largest clones.

TCR beta repertoires were profiled from peripheral blood of roughly 13 young patients with multiple sclerosis to demonstrate the VDJtools post-analysis software. The multiple sclerosis patients were children and adolescents between roughly 6 and 16 years of age. Sequenced: blood. This receptor was obtained from a girl under 18 with multiple sclerosis. Rearrangement joined TRBV10-3 to TRBJ2-5, and the D gene may be TRBD2, 6 bases matching. The nucleotide sequence is given as TGTGCCACCTGGGGGGACGGCGAAGAGACCCAGTACTTC. Its translation is CATWGDGEETQYF.